The present T cell receptor beta chain was sequenced within a study of blood T cell repertoires in COVID-19. Trimming at V came to 6 bases and at J to 4 bases, leaving 3 bases not matched to a gene. The CDR3 consists of 14 residues. CDR1 SQVTM and CDR2 ANQGSEA come from the germline V gene. In the authors' methods: Nucleated cell counts were estimated from reference gene primer amplification. Only in-frame clones appear in the TCRdb table, and some are missing; sequencing was by immunoSEQ multiplex PCR. V and J calls and clone size are those listed in that table; D and trimming were worked out from the DNA. The sample includes approximately 300,000 clones, about nine tenths of them seen just once. Individuals drawn from some 25 US areas were about 18 to 95 years old.

The TCR comes from a young woman who had recovered from COVID-19. The gene calls are TRBV29-1 and TRBJ2-1, with 13 bases identical to TRBD2. The sequencing input was PBMCs or T cells enriched from blood (not recorded which). The CDR3 DNA is TGCAGCGTCAGACTAGCGGGAGGTTACAATGAGCAGTTCTTC. It codes for CSVRLAGGYNEQFF.